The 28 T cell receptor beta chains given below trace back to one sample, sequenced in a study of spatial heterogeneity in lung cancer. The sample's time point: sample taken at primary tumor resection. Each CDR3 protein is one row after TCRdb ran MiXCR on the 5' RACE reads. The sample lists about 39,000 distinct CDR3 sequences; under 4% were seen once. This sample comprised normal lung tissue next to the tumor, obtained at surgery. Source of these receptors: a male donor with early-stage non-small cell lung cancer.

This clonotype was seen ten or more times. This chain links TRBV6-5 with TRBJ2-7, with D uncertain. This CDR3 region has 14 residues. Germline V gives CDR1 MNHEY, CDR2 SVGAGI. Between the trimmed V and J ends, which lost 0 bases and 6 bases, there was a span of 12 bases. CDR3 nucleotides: TGTGCCAGCAGTTACTCGAGTGCCCCAGGCGAGCAGTACTTC. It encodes CASSYSSAPGEQYF.

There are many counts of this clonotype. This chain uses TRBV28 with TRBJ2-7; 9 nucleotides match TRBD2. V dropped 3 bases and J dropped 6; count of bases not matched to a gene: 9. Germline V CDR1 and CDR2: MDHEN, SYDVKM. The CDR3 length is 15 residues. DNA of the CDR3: TGTGCCAGCAGTTTTAGCGGGGGTGGTAGGGGCGAGCAGTACTTC. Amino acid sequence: CASSFSGGGRGEQYF.

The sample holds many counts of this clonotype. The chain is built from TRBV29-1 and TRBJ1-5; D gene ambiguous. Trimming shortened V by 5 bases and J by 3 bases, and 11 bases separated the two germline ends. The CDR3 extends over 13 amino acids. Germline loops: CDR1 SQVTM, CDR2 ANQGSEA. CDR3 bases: TGCAGCGTTAAGAACGGGGACAATCAGCCCCAGCATTTT. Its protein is CSVKNGDNQPQHF.

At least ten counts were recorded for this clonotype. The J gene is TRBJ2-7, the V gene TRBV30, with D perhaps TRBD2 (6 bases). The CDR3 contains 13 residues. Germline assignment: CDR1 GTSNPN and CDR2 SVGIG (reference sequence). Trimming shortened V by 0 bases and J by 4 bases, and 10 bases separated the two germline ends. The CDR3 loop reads CAWSVRERYEQYF. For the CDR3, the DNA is TGTGCCTGGAGTGTCCGGGAGAGGTACGAGCAGTACTTC.

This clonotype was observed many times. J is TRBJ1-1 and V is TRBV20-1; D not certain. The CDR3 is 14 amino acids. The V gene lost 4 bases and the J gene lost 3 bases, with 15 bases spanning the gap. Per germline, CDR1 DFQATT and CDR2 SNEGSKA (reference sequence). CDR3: CSAKESTADTEAFF. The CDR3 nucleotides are TGCAGTGCTAAGGAGAGTACGGCGGACACTGAAGCTTTCTTT.

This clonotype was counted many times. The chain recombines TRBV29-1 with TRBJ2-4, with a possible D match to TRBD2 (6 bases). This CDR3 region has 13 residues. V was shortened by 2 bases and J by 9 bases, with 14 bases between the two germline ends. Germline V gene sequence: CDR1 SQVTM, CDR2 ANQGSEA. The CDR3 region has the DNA TGCAGCGTTGAACCCGGGAGAGGGAGCATTCAGTACTTC. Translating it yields CSVEPGRGSIQYF.

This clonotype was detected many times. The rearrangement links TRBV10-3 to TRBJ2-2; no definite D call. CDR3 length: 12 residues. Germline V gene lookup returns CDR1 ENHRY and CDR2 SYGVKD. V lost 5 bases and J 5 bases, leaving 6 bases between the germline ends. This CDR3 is CAISTETGELFF. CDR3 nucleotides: TGTGCCATCAGTACAGAAACCGGGGAGCTGTTTTTT.

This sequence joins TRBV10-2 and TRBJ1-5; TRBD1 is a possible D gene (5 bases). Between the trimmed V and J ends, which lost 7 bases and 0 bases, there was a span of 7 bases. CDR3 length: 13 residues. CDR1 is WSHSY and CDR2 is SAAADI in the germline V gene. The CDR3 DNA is TGCGCCAGCACCGGGGCTAGCAATCAGCCCCAGCATTTT. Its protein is CASTGASNQPQHF.

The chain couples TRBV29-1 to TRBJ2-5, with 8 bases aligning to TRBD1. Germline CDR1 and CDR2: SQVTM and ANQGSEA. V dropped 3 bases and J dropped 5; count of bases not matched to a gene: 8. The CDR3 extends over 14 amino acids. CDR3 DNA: TGCAGCGTTGACTTAGGACAGGGCGTTGAGACCCAGTACTTC. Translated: CSVDLGQGVETQYF.

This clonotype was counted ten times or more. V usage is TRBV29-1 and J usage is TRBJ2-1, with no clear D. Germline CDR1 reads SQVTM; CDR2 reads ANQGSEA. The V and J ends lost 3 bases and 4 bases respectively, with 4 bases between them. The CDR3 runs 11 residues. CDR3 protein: CSVEGYNEQFF. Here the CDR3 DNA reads TGCAGCGTTGAGGGGTACAATGAGCAGTTCTTC.

The CDR3 DNA reads as TGTGCCAGCAGCCAAGAAGGGACAGGGTCGGAAGCAACTAATGAAAAACTGTTTTTT. Translated, it gives CASSQEGTGSEATNEKLFF. J is TRBJ1-4 and V is TRBV4-2; 9 bases align to TRBD1. J was trimmed by 0 bases and V by 0 bases; bases with no gene match: 8. This CDR3 comprises 19 residues. Per germline, CDR1 LGHNA and CDR2 YNFKEQ.

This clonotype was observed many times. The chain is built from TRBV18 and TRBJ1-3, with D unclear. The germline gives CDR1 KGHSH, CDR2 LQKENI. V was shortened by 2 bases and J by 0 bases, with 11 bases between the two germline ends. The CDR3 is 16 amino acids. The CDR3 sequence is CASSPVNGLSGNTIYF. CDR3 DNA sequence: TGTGCCAGCTCACCAGTCAATGGTCTCTCTGGAAACACCATATATTTT.

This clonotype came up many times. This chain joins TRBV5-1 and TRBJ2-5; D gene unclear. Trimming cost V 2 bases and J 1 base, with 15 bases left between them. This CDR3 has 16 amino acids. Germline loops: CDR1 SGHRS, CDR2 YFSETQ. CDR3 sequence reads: CASSLGSWVSQETQYF. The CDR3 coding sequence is TGCGCCAGCAGCTTAGGCTCTTGGGTTAGCCAAGAGACCCAGTACTTC. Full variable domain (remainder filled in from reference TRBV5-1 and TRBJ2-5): KAGVTQTPRYLIKTRGQQVTLSCSPISGHRSVSWYQQTPGQGLQFLFEYFSETQRNKGNFPGRFSGRQFSNSRSEMNVSTLELGDSALYLCASSLGSWVSQETQYFGPGTRLLVL.

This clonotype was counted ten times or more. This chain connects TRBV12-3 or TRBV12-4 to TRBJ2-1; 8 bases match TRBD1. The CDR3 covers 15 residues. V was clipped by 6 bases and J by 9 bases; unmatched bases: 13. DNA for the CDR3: TGTGCCAGCAGACCCACCGGGCCCGACAGGGGTGAGCAGTTCTTC. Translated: CASRPTGPDRGEQFF.

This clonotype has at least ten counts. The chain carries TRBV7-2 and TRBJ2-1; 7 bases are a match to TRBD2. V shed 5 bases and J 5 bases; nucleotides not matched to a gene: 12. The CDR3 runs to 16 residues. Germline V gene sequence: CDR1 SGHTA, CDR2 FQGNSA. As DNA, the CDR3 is TGTGCCAGCAGCCTCCCCCCCAGCGGGATAAACAATGAGCAGTTCTTC. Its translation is CASSLPPSGINNEQFF.

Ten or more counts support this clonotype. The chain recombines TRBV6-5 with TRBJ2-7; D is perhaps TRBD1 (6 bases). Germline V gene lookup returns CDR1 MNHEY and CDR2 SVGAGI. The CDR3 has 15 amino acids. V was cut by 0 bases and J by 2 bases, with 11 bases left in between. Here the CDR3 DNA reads TGTGCCAGCAGTTACTCCGGCAGGGGAGCCTACGAGCAGTACTTC. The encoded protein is CASSYSGRGAYEQYF.

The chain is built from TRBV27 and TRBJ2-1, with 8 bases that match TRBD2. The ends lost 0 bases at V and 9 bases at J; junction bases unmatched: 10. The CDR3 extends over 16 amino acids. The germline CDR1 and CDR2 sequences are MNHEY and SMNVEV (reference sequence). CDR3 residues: CASSLSMGTRRGEQFF. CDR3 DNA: TGTGCCAGCAGTTTATCCATGGGGACTAGACGTGGTGAGCAGTTCTTC.

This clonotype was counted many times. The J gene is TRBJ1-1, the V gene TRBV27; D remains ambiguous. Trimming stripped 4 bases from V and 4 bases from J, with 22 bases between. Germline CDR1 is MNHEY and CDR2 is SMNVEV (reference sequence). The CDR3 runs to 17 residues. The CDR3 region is CASSSMPRVGSVTEAFF. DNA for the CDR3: TGTGCCAGCAGTTCAATGCCACGTGTGGGGTCGGTCACTGAAGCTTTCTTT.

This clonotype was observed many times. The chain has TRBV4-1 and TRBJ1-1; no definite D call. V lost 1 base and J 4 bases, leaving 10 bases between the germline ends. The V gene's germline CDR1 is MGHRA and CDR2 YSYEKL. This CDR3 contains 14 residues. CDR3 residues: CASSQVEWSTEAFF. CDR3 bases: TGCGCCAGCAGCCAAGTAGAGTGGAGCACTGAAGCTTTCTTT.

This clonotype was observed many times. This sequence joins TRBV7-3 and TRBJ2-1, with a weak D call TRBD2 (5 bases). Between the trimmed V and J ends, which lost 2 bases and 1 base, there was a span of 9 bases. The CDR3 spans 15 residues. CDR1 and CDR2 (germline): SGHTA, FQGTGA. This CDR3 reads CASSLDYASYNEQFF. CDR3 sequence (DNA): TGTGCCAGCAGCTTAGACTACGCTTCCTACAATGAGCAGTTCTTC.

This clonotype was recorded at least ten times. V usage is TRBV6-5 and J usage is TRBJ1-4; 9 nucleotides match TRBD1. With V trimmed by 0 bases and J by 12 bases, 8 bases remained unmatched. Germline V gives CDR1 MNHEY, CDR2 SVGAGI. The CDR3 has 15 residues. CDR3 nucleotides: TGTGCCAGCAGTTACTCAACAGGGGGCGGTTCGGAACTGTTTTTT. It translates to CASSYSTGGGSELFF.

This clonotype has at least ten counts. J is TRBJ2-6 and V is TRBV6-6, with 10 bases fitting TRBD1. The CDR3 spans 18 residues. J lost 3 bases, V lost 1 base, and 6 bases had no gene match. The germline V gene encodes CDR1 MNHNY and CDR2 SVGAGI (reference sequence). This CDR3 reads CASSYYDRGRGGANVLTF. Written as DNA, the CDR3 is TGTGCCAGCAGTTACTACGACAGGGGGCGCGGTGGGGCCAACGTCCTGACTTTC.

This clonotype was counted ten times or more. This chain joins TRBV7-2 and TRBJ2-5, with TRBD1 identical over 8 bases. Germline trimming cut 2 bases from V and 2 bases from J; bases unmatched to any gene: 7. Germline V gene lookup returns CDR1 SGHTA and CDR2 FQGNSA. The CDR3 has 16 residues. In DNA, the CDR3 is TGTGCCAGCAGCTTAAAGACAGGGGACATTCAAGAGACCCAGTACTTC. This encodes CASSLKTGDIQETQYF.

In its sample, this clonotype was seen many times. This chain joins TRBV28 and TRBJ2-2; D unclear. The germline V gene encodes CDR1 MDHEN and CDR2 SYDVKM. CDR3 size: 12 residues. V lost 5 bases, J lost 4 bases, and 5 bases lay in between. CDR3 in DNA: TGTGCCAGCAGTAGATCCACCGGGGAGCTGTTTTTT. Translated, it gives CASSRSTGELFF.

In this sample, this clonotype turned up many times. Here the CDR3 DNA reads TGCAGTGCTAATCGGGACCCTACAGGGTTCAATCAGCCCCAGCATTTT. Translation gives CSANRDPTGFNQPQHF. The rearrangement links TRBV20-1 to TRBJ1-5, with a weak D call TRBD1 (6 bases). V lost 4 bases and J 3 bases, leaving 19 bases between the germline ends. The length of the CDR3 is 16 residues. The germline V gene has CDR1 DFQATT and CDR2 SNEGSKA (reference sequence).

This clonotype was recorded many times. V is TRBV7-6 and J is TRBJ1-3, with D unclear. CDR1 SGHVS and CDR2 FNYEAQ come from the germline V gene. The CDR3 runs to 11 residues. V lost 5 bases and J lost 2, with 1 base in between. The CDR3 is CASSPGNTIYF. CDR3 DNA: TGTGCCAGCAGCCCTGGAAACACCATATATTTT.

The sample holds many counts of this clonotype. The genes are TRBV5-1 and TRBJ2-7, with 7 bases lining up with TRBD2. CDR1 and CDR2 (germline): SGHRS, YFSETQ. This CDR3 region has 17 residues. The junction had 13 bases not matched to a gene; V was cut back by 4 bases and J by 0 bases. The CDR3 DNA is TGCGCCAGCAGCCCCACCTACTCAGCGGGGCACTCCTACGAGCAGTACTTC. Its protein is CASSPTYSAGHSYEQYF.

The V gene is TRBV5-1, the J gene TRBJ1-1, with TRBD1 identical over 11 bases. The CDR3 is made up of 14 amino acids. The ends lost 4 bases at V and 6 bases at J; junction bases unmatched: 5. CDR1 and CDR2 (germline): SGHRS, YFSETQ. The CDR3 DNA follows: TGCGCCAGCAGCGGAGGGACAGGGGGTTCTGAAGCTTTCTTT. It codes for CASSGGTGGSEAFF.